A single sample is the source of the 24 T cell receptor beta chains below, sequenced in a study of blood T cell repertoires in COVID-19. Using immunoSEQ multiplex PCR, the repertoire was profiled, and TCRdb retains in-frame clones only, with some absent. The sample lists some 220,000 clones, about nine tenths occurring once. The specimen was PBMCs or T cells enriched from blood (not recorded which). All receptors come from a woman in her thirties or forties with acute COVID-19.

The chain has TRBV7-2 and TRBJ2-7, with 7 bases matching TRBD2. The V and J ends lost 6 bases and 4 bases, in that order; junction bases with no gene match: 12. Germline V CDR1 and CDR2: SGHTA, FQGNSA. The CDR3 is made up of 15 amino acids. The CDR3 is CASRAQRGVRYEQYF. The CDR3 DNA reads TGTGCCAGCAGAGCCCAACGGGGGGTACGGTACGAGCAGTACTTC.

The chain uses TRBV4-1 and TRBJ2-2; 8 bases align to TRBD2. This CDR3 is built from 17 residues. After removal of 1 base from V and 7 bases from J, the junction contained 11 bases not matched to a gene. Germline CDR1 is MGHRA and CDR2 is YSYEKL. DNA for the CDR3: TGCGCCAGCAGCCAAGGACCGGGGGGGACTTTCAGCGGGGAGCTGTTTTTT. Protein: CASSQGPGGTFSGELFF.

This chain uses TRBV27 with TRBJ1-5; possible D gene TRBD1, 6 bases. The V gene's germline CDR1 is MNHEY and CDR2 SMNVEV (reference sequence). CDR3 size: 13 residues. V lost 4 bases and J 4 bases, leaving 8 bases between the germline ends. In nucleotides, the CDR3 is TGTGCCAGCAGTTCGACAGGAAATCAGCCCCAGCATTTT. Its protein is CASSSTGNQPQHF.

J is TRBJ1-2 and V is TRBV3-1 (or the pseudogene TRBV3-2); no reliable D call. Germline values: CDR1 LGHDT, CDR2 YNNKEL (reference sequence). V lost 0 bases and J 4 bases, leaving 9 bases between the germline ends. This CDR3 spans 14 amino acids. The CDR3: CASSQDEGRYGYTF. CDR3 DNA sequence: TGTGCCAGCAGCCAAGATGAGGGTCGCTATGGCTACACCTTC.

This chain connects TRBV7-8 to TRBJ1-4, with a possible D match to TRBD1 (6 bases). V lost 1 base, J lost 0 bases, and 12 bases lay in between. Germline CDR1 SGHVS, CDR2 FQNEAQ. The CDR3 length is 17 residues. CDR3 amino acids: CASSLVGGAATNEKLFF. CDR3 nucleotides: TGTGCCAGCAGCTTAGTGGGGGGGGCAGCAACTAATGAAAAACTGTTTTTT.

The chain combines TRBV9 with TRBJ2-1; D remains unclear. The CDR3 length is 16 residues. V lost 4 bases and J 1 base, leaving 15 bases between the germline ends. Germline V lookup: CDR1 SGDLS, CDR2 YYNGEE. The CDR3 is CASSKTGSPSYNEQFF. The CDR3, as DNA: TGTGCCAGCAGCAAAACCGGGTCCCCTTCCTACAATGAGCAGTTCTTC.

The chain couples TRBV3-1 (or the pseudogene TRBV3-2) to TRBJ1-3; 7 bases match TRBD1. Germline V lookup: CDR1 LGHDT, CDR2 YNNKEL (reference sequence). The CDR3 is made up of 15 amino acids. Germline trimming cut 1 base from V and 3 bases from J; bases unmatched to any gene: 3. The CDR3 protein is CASSQVQGSGNTIYF. CDR3 sequence (DNA): TGTGCCAGCAGCCAAGTACAGGGGAGTGGAAACACCATATATTTT.

The rearrangement links TRBV9 to TRBJ1-6, with 7 bases aligning to TRBD1. After removal of 3 bases from V and 7 bases from J, the junction contained 7 bases not matched to a gene. This CDR3 region has 15 residues. Germline lookup yields CDR1 SGDLS and CDR2 YYNGEE. The CDR3 nucleotides are TGTGCCAGCAGCGCCTCCACAGGGGTAAATTCACCCCTCCACTTT. It encodes CASSASTGVNSPLHF.

J is TRBJ1-1 and V is TRBV3-1 (or the pseudogene TRBV3-2); no clear D. The CDR3 has 14 residues. The germline V gene encodes CDR1 LGHDT and CDR2 YNNKEL (reference sequence). V was clipped by 1 base and J by 0 bases, with 6 bases between them. The CDR3 spells CASSQVLLNTEAFF. In nucleotides, the CDR3 is TGTGCCAGCAGCCAAGTCCTATTGAACACTGAAGCTTTCTTT.

The chain joins TRBV10-1 to TRBJ1-5; TRBD1 is a possible D gene (5 bases). Germline CDR1 WNHNN, CDR2 SYGVQD (reference sequence). V lost 6 bases, J lost 7 bases, and 13 bases lay in between. The CDR3 has 13 residues. The CDR3 nucleotides are TGCGCCAGCAGCGATCAGGGAAACCAGCCCCAGCATTTT. Its translation: CASSDQGNQPQHF.

The V call is TRBV18, the J call TRBJ1-5; 9 nucleotides align to TRBD1. V lost 6 bases and J lost 7; bases outside the gene matches: 7. This CDR3 is built from 14 residues. CDR1 is KGHSH and CDR2 is LQKENI in the germline V gene. DNA of the CDR3: TGTGCCAGCTCGCAGGACAGGGGTGGACAGCCCCAGCATTTT. This codes for CASSQDRGGQPQHF.

The chain employs TRBV30 and TRBJ2-2, with a possible D match to TRBD1 (6 bases). V was trimmed by 4 bases and J by 5 bases, leaving 11 bases between them. The CDR3 spans 13 residues. Germline CDR1 is GTSNPN and CDR2 is SVGIG (reference sequence). In nucleotides, the CDR3 is TGTGCCTGGAAGAGGCAGGGGACCGGGGAGCTGTTTTTT. This gives the protein CAWKRQGTGELFF.

The V gene is TRBV2, the J gene TRBJ1-5, with TRBD1 as a possible D gene (5 bases). The CDR3 runs to 15 residues. Trimming removed 5 bases from V and 1 base from J, with 12 bases in between. Germline values: CDR1 SNHLY, CDR2 FYNNEI. For the CDR3, the DNA is TGTGCCAGCAGTCCCCAGGGAGGGAGCAATCAGCCCCAGCATTTT. This gives the protein CASSPQGGSNQPQHF.

This clone has more than one count but fewer than ten. The rearrangement uses TRBV7-8 and TRBJ2-7; 7 bases are a match to TRBD2. The CDR3 sequence is 15 residues long. V dropped 4 bases and J dropped 0; count of bases not matched to a gene: 6. CDR1 and CDR2 from the germline V gene are SGHVS and FQNEAQ. The CDR3 sequence: CASSYWGGSSYEQYV. CDR3 bases: TGTGCCAGCAGCTACTGGGGGGGTAGCTCCTACGAGCAGTACGTC.

As concerns this clone: The same CDR3 is also encoded by other DNA sequences in this sample. V usage is TRBV9 and J usage is TRBJ1-2; D uncertain. CDR1 is SGDLS, CDR2 YYNGEE, per germline. The ends were cut back, 0 bases at V and 1 base at J, with 7 bases in the middle. The CDR3 length is 14 residues. CDR3 residues: CASSVGSGNYGYTF. The CDR3 DNA reads TGTGCCAGCAGCGTAGGTAGCGGTAACTATGGCTACACCTTC.

This sequence joins TRBV27 and TRBJ2-5; no definite D call. V was cut by 8 bases and J by 2 bases, with 12 bases left in between. The CDR3 consists of 13 residues. Germline lookup yields CDR1 MNHEY and CDR2 SMNVEV (reference sequence). CDR3 in amino acids: CASRPDWQETQYF. CDR3 nucleotides: TGTGCCAGCCGACCCGACTGGCAAGAGACCCAGTACTTC.

Only a few counts were recorded for this clone. V gene TRBV2 combines with J gene TRBJ2-3; the D gene is possibly TRBD2 (6 bases). Germline V CDR1 and CDR2: SNHLY, FYNNEI. V was cut by 5 bases and J by 2 bases, with 17 bases left in between. This CDR3 comprises 16 residues. The chain's CDR3 is CASSNRGNHYTDTQYF. The CDR3 DNA reads TGTGCCAGCAGTAACCGGGGGAACCACTACACAGATACGCAGTATTTT.

The CDR3: CAISDATTDTQYF. The CDR3 DNA follows: TGTGCCATCAGTGACGCAACAACAGATACGCAGTATTTT. The chain joins TRBV10-3 to TRBJ2-3; D gene uncertain. CDR1 is ENHRY and CDR2 is SYGVKD in the germline V gene. This CDR3 comprises 13 residues. V lost 3 bases and J lost 3, with 7 bases in between.

The chain's CDR3 is CATSHRELNTEAFF. Written as DNA, the CDR3 is TGTGCCACCAGCCACAGGGAATTGAACACTGAAGCTTTCTTT. The chain uses TRBV15 and TRBJ1-1; a possible D gene is TRBD1 (6 bases). V lost 5 bases to trimming and J lost 0 bases, with 10 bases between them. Germline V gene sequence: CDR1 LNHNV, CDR2 YYDKDF (reference sequence). The CDR3 sequence is 14 residues long. The entire variable domain, with the rest obtained from reference TRBV15 and TRBJ1-1, is as follows: DAMVIQNPRYQVTQFGKPVTLSCSQTLNHNVMYWYQQKSSQAPKLLFHYYDKDFNNEADTPDNFQSRRPNTSFCFLDIRSPGLGDTAMYLCATSHRELNTEAFFGQGTRLTVV.

The V gene is TRBV4-1, the J gene TRBJ1-5; 8 bases line up with TRBD1. Germline-derived CDR1 and CDR2 are MGHRA and YSYEKL. This CDR3 spans 16 amino acids. The junction had 12 bases not matched to a gene; V was cut back by 4 bases and J by 7 bases. CDR3 in amino acids: CASSPSADRGAQPQHF. CDR3 DNA sequence: TGCGCCAGCAGCCCCAGCGCCGACAGGGGCGCCCAGCCCCAGCATTTT.

The CDR3: CATSRQRTGTYGYTF. The CDR3 region has the DNA TGTGCCACCAGCAGGCAACGAACAGGGACCTATGGCTACACCTTC. The chain carries TRBV15 and TRBJ1-2, with D possibly being TRBD1 (6 bases). Germline CDR1 reads LNHNV; CDR2 reads YYDKDF (reference sequence). Deletions cut 3 bases from V and 4 bases from J, with 15 bases between. This CDR3 comprises 15 residues.

In this sample, this clone turned up once. The V call is TRBV29-1, the J call TRBJ1-2; perhaps TRBD1 as D (5 bases). CDR1 is SQVTM and CDR2 is ANQGSEA in the germline V gene. The CDR3 is made up of 12 amino acids. Between the trimmed V and J ends, which lost 4 bases and 4 bases, there was a span of 10 bases. This CDR3 reads CSVGGGGYGYTF. For the CDR3, the DNA is TGCAGCGTTGGCGGGGGAGGCTATGGCTACACCTTC.

The genes are TRBV9 and TRBJ2-3, with 9 bases that match TRBD1. The length of the CDR3 is 17 residues. J lost 1 base, V lost 1 base, and 7 bases had no gene match. Germline assignment: CDR1 SGDLS and CDR2 YYNGEE. The CDR3 DNA reads TGTGCCAGCAGCGTATTAGGGACAGGGTCTGGCACAGATACGCAGTATTTT. Protein product: CASSVLGTGSGTDTQYF.

The chain has TRBV5-8 and TRBJ1-1, with TRBD1 matching over 11 bases. The CDR3 contains 18 residues. Germline assignment: CDR1 SGHTS and CDR2 YDEGEE. J lost 4 bases, V lost 2 bases, and 13 bases had no gene match. Here the CDR3 DNA reads TGTGCCAGCAGCTTAGTATTATACCACGGGACAGGGGGCACTGAAGCTTTCTTT. It translates to CASSLVLYHGTGGTEAFF.